A few counts support the clone carrying this T cell receptor (beta chain). What it recognizes is unknown. The treatment was: roughly 10-day PBMC culture with coronavirus spike peptide pools or control peptides (ViraFEST assay). At the Johns Hopkins FTIC core, DNA taken from cultured CD4+ T cells was sequenced by way of the Oncomine TCR Beta short-read assay. It was cultured CD4+ T cells from which genomic DNA was extracted. Using its own MiXCR run on the PCR reads, TCRdb lists one record per CDR3 protein. The sample contains around 12,000 distinct CDR3 sequences, 44% of which appear only once. This record belongs to a study of vaccination and CD4 T cells after COVID-19. Study details: Median draw time for post-COVID samples was 101 days post-diagnosis (range 35 to 161). General study findings and limits: The median SARS-CoV-2-reactive clonotype number increased from about 20 to 38, without statistical significance.

This CDR3 has 14 residues. V shed 3 bases and J shed 10 bases, with 13 bases lying between them. Germline values: CDR1 LNHDA, CDR2 SQIVND (reference sequence). This sequence joins TRBV19 and TRBJ1-6; D unclear. The origin of this receptor is a human donor with COVID-19. Input material: cultured CD4+ T cells from blood. The CDR3 spells CASSISSGTSPLHF. The CDR3 bases are TGTGCCAGTAGTATCTCTTCGGGCACCTCACCCCTCCACTTT.